This section outlines one TCR beta chain sequence together with its context. This sample was taken from a study of circulating and synovial CD4+ cells in juvenile arthritis. The CDR3 runs 16 residues. Germline CDR1 SGDLS, CDR2 YYNGEE. With 2 bases removed from V and 1 base from J, the gap between germline ends came to 12 bases. The repertoire was sequenced with immunoSEQ multiplex PCR; TCRdb's copy has only in-frame clones and lacks some. This table has approximately 31,000 clones, nearly 95% appearing once. Sequencing input: CD4+ T cells from blood. The J gene is TRBJ2-2, the V gene TRBV9; a possible D gene is TRBD2 (6 bases). The receptor was isolated from a human donor with juvenile idiopathic arthritis. In nucleotides, the CDR3 is TGTGCCAGCAGCGTCAGGCAGGGAGGGAACACCGGGGAGCTGTTTTTT. This sequence encodes CASSVRQGGNTGELFF.